Listed below are T cell receptor beta chains from one sample, sequenced in a study of identical twins. TCRdb reprocessed the 5' RACE reads with MiXCR, giving one entry per CDR3 protein. The sample lists 450,000 or so distinct CDR3 sequences; 11% to 15% were seen once. These data were also filed under a second study, of yellow fever vaccine responses in identical twins.

The sequencing sample was made of CD4+ T cells sorted from blood. These receptors all stem from a woman aged 18-29 years in good health. The CDR3 runs from the conserved cysteine through the conserved F or W. The D gene is left open where the match is weak. Size tells how often a clone was seen (once, few, many) or the class of an expanded clone, and some rows leave it out.

d_call	v_call	clone_size	j_call	cdr3_nt	cdr3_aa
.	TRBV20-1	.	TRBJ2-7	TGCAGTGCGCCCGATGGGGTTACCTCCTACGAGCAGTACTTC	CSAPDGVTSYEQYF
TRBD1	TRBV27	few	TRBJ1-5	TGTGGGACAGGGTGGCGGAATCAGCCCCAGCATTTT	CGTGWRNQPQHF
.	TRBV7-2	few	TRBJ2-7	TGTGCCAGCAGCCCACTCGATTCGACTGGCTACGAGCAGTACTTC	CASSPLDSTGYEQYF
TRBD1	TRBV24-1	.	TRBJ2-5	TGTGCCACCAGTGATTTTGGCAGGGGGCATGAGACCCAGTACTTC	CATSDFGRGHETQYF
.	TRBV5-5	.	TRBJ2-4	TGTGCCAGCAGTACCACAGGTTCGGAGATGAACATTCAGTACTTC	CASSTTGSEMNIQYF
.	TRBV7-8	few	TRBJ2-1	TGTGCCAGCAGCCCCGTGGGCAGATACGCTAAGTATCGCTCCTACAATGAGCAGTTCTTC	CASSPVGRYAKYRSYNEQFF
TRBD2	TRBV11-2	few	TRBJ2-4	TGTGCCAGCAGTCGGACTAGCGGGGAGGGAAACATTCAGTACTTC	CASSRTSGEGNIQYF
TRBD1	TRBV4-3	many	TRBJ2-1	TGCGCCAGCAGCCGCATACTAGGGGGCGAGCAGTTCTTC	CASSRILGGEQFF
.	TRBV4-2	few	TRBJ2-1	TGTGCCAGCAGCAAAAGTCTTGGGTTCGGTGAGCAGTTCTTC	CASSKSLGFGEQFF
TRBD2	TRBV12-3/TRBV12-4	.	TRBJ2-2	TGTGCCAGCAGAGGACTAGCGGGAGGGTGGTCGGCCGGGGAGCTGTTTTTT	CASRGLAGGWSAGELFF
.	TRBV20-1	many	TRBJ2-7	TGCAGTGCGAGCCACATAGAGCAGTACTTC	CSASHIEQYF
TRBD2	TRBV20-1	.	TRBJ2-5	TGCAGTGCTAGAGGAGCGGGGGAGACCCAGTACTTC	CSARGAGETQYF
.	TRBV12-3/TRBV12-4	.	TRBJ2-5	TGTGCCAGCAGTTTGACCCCCCGAGGAGAGACCCAGTACTTC	CASSLTPRGETQYF
.	TRBV7-9	many	TRBJ2-7	TGTGCCAGCAGCTTACGTCAGGGATACGAGCAGTACTTC	CASSLRQGYEQYF
.	TRBV5-5	.	TRBJ2-7	TGTGCCAGCGAAGTGGCAGGGACCTACGAGCAGTACTTC	CASEVAGTYEQYF
.	TRBV20-1	.	TRBJ2-5	TGCAGTGCTAGCGGGAGTGGAGAGACCCAGTACTTC	CSASGSGETQYF
.	TRBV12-3/TRBV12-4	few	TRBJ2-5	TGTGCCAGCAGTTTATTGGTGGGGCGCCAAGAGACCCAGTACTTC	CASSLLVGRQETQYF
.	TRBV20-1	few	TRBJ2-5	TGCAGTGCCTGGAAACAAGAGACCCAGTACTTC	CSAWKQETQYF
.	TRBV20-1	few	TRBJ2-1	TGCAGTGCTAGAGGTGGGGAGACTACCTACAATGAGCAGTTCTTC	CSARGGETTYNEQFF
.	TRBV12-3/TRBV12-4	many	TRBJ2-7	TGTGCCAGCAAGTGGTCAGCTCGATTTGGGGAGCAGTACTTC	CASKWSARFGEQYF
TRBD2	TRBV3-1	many	TRBJ2-1	TGTGCCAGCAGCCCTCCGTGGGGTTCTCGCGGGAGCTCCTACAATGAGCAGTTCTTC	CASSPPWGSRGSSYNEQFF
.	TRBV20-1	.	TRBJ2-3	TGCAGTGCTAGAGACCCGGCCCAGGGGACAGATACGCAGTATTTT	CSARDPAQGTDTQYF
.	TRBV5-6	few	TRBJ2-1	TGTGCCAGCAGCTTGTTTAGCAGCTACAATGAGCAGTTCTTC	CASSLFSSYNEQFF
.	TRBV4-3	.	TRBJ2-3	TGCGCCAGCAGCCAAGATTCTGTACAGCAGGATACGCAGTATTTT	CASSQDSVQQDTQYF
.	TRBV2	.	TRBJ2-5	TGTGCCAGCAGTTTACCCGGGGGACTTGACGAGACCCAGTACTTC	CASSLPGGLDETQYF
TRBD1	TRBV7-9	few	TRBJ2-7	TGTGCCAGCACCACGGGGACAGGGGGAAGGTTGTACTTC	CASTTGTGGRLYF
.	TRBV24-1	.	TRBJ2-3	TGTGCCACCAGTGACTTCCGGGCAAGTGTGGCGGATACGCAGTATTTT	CATSDFRASVADTQYF
.	TRBV6-1	.	TRBJ1-6	TGTGCCAGCAGCCTAAAGGGCCTCCTGTCACCCCTCCACTTT	CASSLKGLLSPLHF
TRBD1	TRBV7-8	few	TRBJ2-7	TGTGCCAGCAGCAAACAGGGGGCGACCGAGCAGTACTTC	CASSKQGATEQYF
TRBD2	TRBV15	.	TRBJ2-2	TGTGCCACCAGCAGAGATGCGGGGGCGAACACCGGGGAGCTGTTTTTT	CATSRDAGANTGELFF
.	TRBV25-1	many	TRBJ2-3	TGTGCCAGCACCTTAGGGGATACGCAGTATTTT	CASTLGDTQYF
.	TRBV29-1	few	TRBJ2-7	TGCAGCGCCCTAGGGGGAGGGTTCGGCTACGAGCAGTACTTC	CSALGGGFGYEQYF
TRBD1	TRBV4-1	few	TRBJ2-6	TGCGCCAGCAGCCATGGGACAGCCCGCTCTGGGGCCAACGTCCTGACTTTC	CASSHGTARSGANVLTF
TRBD2	TRBV28	.	TRBJ2-7	TGTGCCAGCAGCCCGGGAGGGCCCGTGTACGAGCAGTACTTC	CASSPGGPVYEQYF
TRBD1	TRBV7-7	.	TRBJ2-1	TGTGCTAGCAGTTCAGCAGGGGGTTTTTACTCCTACAATGAGCAGTTCTTC	CASSSAGGFYSYNEQFF
.	TRBV6-6	few	TRBJ2-7	TGTGCCAGCACGAGGACGGACCTTTACGAGCAGTACTTC	CASTRTDLYEQYF
.	TRBV12-3/TRBV12-4	.	TRBJ2-7	TGTGCCAGCAGACCGATCCCCGGGGCCTACGAGCAGTACTTC	CASRPIPGAYEQYF
.	TRBV6-2/TRBV6-3	few	TRBJ2-1	TGTGCCAGCAGACCCCAAGGGGGACTCGAGCAGTTCTTC	CASRPQGGLEQFF
.	TRBV10-3	many	TRBJ1-2	TGTGCCATCAGTGGGACAAACTATGGCTACACCTTC	CAISGTNYGYTF
TRBD1	TRBV12-3/TRBV12-4	few	TRBJ2-1	TGTGCCAGCAGTTTAGGGACAGGTAATGACAATGAGCAGTTCTTC	CASSLGTGNDNEQFF
TRBD2	TRBV2	few	TRBJ2-1	TGTGCCAGCACCTTCACTAGCGGAGCAAATGGGAATGAGCAGTTCTTC	CASTFTSGANGNEQFF
TRBD2	TRBV5-5	many	TRBJ2-1	TGTGCCAGCAGCAACATTGTACTAGCGGGGGACCCTTTGGGTGAGCAGTTCTTC	CASSNIVLAGDPLGEQFF
.	TRBV4-1	.	TRBJ2-7	TGCGCCAGCAGCCAAGAACACTTTGCGGGACAGAACTACGAGCAGTACTTC	CASSQEHFAGQNYEQYF
TRBD1	TRBV20-1	.	TRBJ1-2	TGCAGCGCTAGGCTAACCGGGACAGCTAACTATGGCTACACCTTC	CSARLTGTANYGYTF
.	TRBV20-1	few	TRBJ1-1	TGCAGTGCTAGCCCTCAAGGGAACACTGAAGCTTTCTTT	CSASPQGNTEAFF
.	TRBV12-3/TRBV12-4	few	TRBJ2-3	TGTGCCAGCAGTTTCCACCCTAAGTGGGGGGGGCTAGATACGCAGTATTTT	CASSFHPKWGGLDTQYF
TRBD1	TRBV20-1	.	TRBJ2-1	TGCAGTGCTAGCGACCGGGGACAGAACTACAATGAGCAGTTCTTC	CSASDRGQNYNEQFF
.	TRBV11-2	.	TRBJ2-7	TGTGCCAGCAGCTTAGACCTAGGGGGATTACAAAACTACGAGCAGTACTTC	CASSLDLGGLQNYEQYF
TRBD1	TRBV24-1	.	TRBJ2-4	TGTGCCACCAGTCCGGGGCGACAGGGGGCAATATACATTCAGTACTTC	CATSPGRQGAIYIQYF
.	TRBV5-1	few	TRBJ1-1	TGCGCCAGCAGCCCCGTCAGAGGGGACACTGAAGCTTTCTTT	CASSPVRGDTEAFF
.	TRBV7-2	few	TRBJ2-7	TGTGCCAGCAGCCCAGGGCCCGCAGCGTACTCCTACGAGCAGTACTTC	CASSPGPAAYSYEQYF
TRBD1	TRBV6-1	once	TRBJ2-7	TGTGCCAGCAGGACGGGACAGGGGGTGGGAGAGCAGTACTTC	CASRTGQGVGEQYF
.	TRBV19	.	TRBJ2-4	TGTGCCAGTAGTATGGCCGGCAGCGGATTAGCCAAAAACATTCAGTACTTC	CASSMAGSGLAKNIQYF
.	TRBV7-2	.	TRBJ1-1	TGTGCCAGCAGCTTGCAGGAGGGCACTGAAGCTTTCTTT	CASSLQEGTEAFF
.	TRBV21-1	few	TRBJ2-7	TGTGCCAGCGGAGTCGGGACTAGTCGGTACGAGCAGTACTTC	CASGVGTSRYEQYF
TRBD2	TRBV5-1	many	TRBJ2-7	TGCGCCAGCAGCTTGGCTAGCGGGAGCTCCTACGAGCAGTACTTC	CASSLASGSSYEQYF
.	TRBV7-2	.	TRBJ2-7	TGTGCCAGCAGCACTCCCCTGGCAGGCCGCCGGGGGTACGAGCAGTACTTC	CASSTPLAGRRGYEQYF
TRBD2	TRBV5-1	many	TRBJ2-1	TGCGCCAGCAGCCCGCCACTAGCGGGAGGCGATGAGCAGTTCTTC	CASSPPLAGGDEQFF